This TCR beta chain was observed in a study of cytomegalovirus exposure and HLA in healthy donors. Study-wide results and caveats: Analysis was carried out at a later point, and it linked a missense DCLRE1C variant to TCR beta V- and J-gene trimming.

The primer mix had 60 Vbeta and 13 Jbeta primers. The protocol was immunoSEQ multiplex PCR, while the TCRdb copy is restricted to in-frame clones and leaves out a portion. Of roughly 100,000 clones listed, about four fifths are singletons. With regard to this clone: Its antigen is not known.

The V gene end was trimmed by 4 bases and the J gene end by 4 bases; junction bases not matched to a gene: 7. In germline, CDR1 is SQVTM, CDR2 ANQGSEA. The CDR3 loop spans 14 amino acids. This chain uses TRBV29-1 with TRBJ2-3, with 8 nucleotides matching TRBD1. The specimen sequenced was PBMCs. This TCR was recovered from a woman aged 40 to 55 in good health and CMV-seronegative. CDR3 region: CSVAIQGGADTQYF. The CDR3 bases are TGCAGCGTTGCTATACAGGGGGGCGCAGATACGCAGTATTTT.